What follows are 28 T cell receptor beta chains derived from one specimen sequenced in a study of OX40 agonist ivuxolimab in advanced cancers. Receptor amplification or capture employed the immunoSEQ multiplex PCR assay. TCRdb limited this immuneACCESS table to in-frame rearrangements with V and J called. A share of clones is missing; checked studies link under half to unresolved V genes, and the rest is unexplained. For this sample the table gives some 73,000 clones, of which about 86% were detected only once. The ten largest clones take up approximately 0.86% of the sample. Here the sequenced sample was CD4+ or CD8+ T cells sorted from blood, taken in a trial of the OX40 agonist ivuxolimab. These receptors were obtained from an adult with an advanced solid tumor such as melanoma, head and neck, liver or kidney cancer.

The V gene is TRBV5-1, the J gene TRBJ1-2; tentatively, D is TRBD1 (6 bases). Germline CDR1 and CDR2: SGHRS and YFSETQ. Trimming stripped 0 bases from V and 6 bases from J, with 18 bases between. This CDR3 comprises 16 residues. This CDR3 is CASSLDASGARNGYTF. The CDR3 DNA sequence: TGCGCCAGCAGCTTGGATGCATCGGGGGCAAGGAATGGCTACACCTTC.

This rearrangement joins TRBV9 to TRBJ1-2; D not resolved. V was shortened by 1 base and J by 3 bases, with 4 bases between the two germline ends. The CDR3 is made up of 12 amino acids. Germline lookup yields CDR1 SGDLS and CDR2 YYNGEE. CDR3: CASSVLDYGYTF. The CDR3, as DNA: TGTGCCAGCAGCGTACTCGACTATGGCTACACCTTC.

The chain carries TRBV5-1 and TRBJ1-4; maybe TRBD1 (6 bases). The CDR3 totals 14 residues. The V gene's germline CDR1 is SGHRS and CDR2 YFSETQ. Trimming stripped 3 bases from V and 8 bases from J, with 14 bases between. The CDR3 loop is CASSSEEGGEKLFF. CDR3 nucleotides: TGCGCCAGCAGCTCCGAGGAGGGGGGGGAAAAACTGTTTTTT.

The chain couples TRBV2 to TRBJ1-2, with D possibly being TRBD1 (5 bases). CDR1 is SNHLY and CDR2 is FYNNEI in the germline V gene. The V end was cut by 6 bases, the J end by 8 bases, with 13 bases between. CDR3 length: 12 amino acids. CDR3 in amino acids: CASSLGGWGYTF. Written as DNA, the CDR3 is TGTGCCAGCAGCCTGGGGGGATGGGGCTACACCTTC.

The rearrangement uses TRBV9 and TRBJ2-3, with 10 nucleotides matching TRBD1. The germline V gene encodes CDR1 SGDLS and CDR2 YYNGEE. V was clipped by 4 bases and J by 0 bases; unmatched bases: 5. The CDR3 has 16 amino acids. The CDR3 region has the DNA TGTGCCAGCAGCCCCGGGACAGGGGTTAGCACAGATACGCAGTATTTT. Its protein product is CASSPGTGVSTDTQYF. The complete variable domain, with remaining parts taken from reference TRBV9 and TRBJ2-3, reads DSGVTQTPKHLITATGQRVTLRCSPRSGDLSVYWYQQSLDQGLQFLIQYYNGEERAKGNILERFSAQQFPDLHSELNLSSLELGDSALYFCASSPGTGVSTDTQYFGPGTRLTVL.

The rearrangement links TRBV19 to TRBJ1-1; D not resolved. The CDR3 loop spans 14 amino acids. CDR1 is LNHDA and CDR2 is SQIVND in the germline V gene (reference sequence). V lost 3 bases to trimming and J lost 1 base, with 9 bases between them. CDR3 coding DNA: TGTGCCAGTAGTATCTTGCGGCAGAACACTGAAGCTTTCTTT. It codes for CASSILRQNTEAFF.

This chain connects TRBV7-9 to TRBJ2-7, with 8 bases matching TRBD2. The CDR3 totals 15 residues. With V trimmed by 4 bases and J by 1 base, 6 bases remained unmatched. Germline V gives CDR1 SEHNR, CDR2 FQNEAQ (reference sequence). CDR3 loop: CASSSSAGGSYEQYF. As DNA, the CDR3 is TGTGCCAGCAGCTCGTCTGCGGGGGGTTCCTACGAGCAGTACTTC.

This chain's CDR3 is CASRTYREVFTGELFF. The CDR3 bases are TGTGCCAGCAGAACTTACAGGGAGGTGTTCACCGGGGAGCTGTTTTTT. The chain uses TRBV27 and TRBJ2-2; D possibly matches TRBD1 or TRBD2 (6 bases each). CDR1 is MNHEY and CDR2 is SMNVEV in the germline V gene (reference sequence). Trimming pared 6 bases from V and 4 bases from J, leaving 18 bases between. The CDR3 is 16 amino acids.

The gene calls are TRBV6-6 and TRBJ2-1; D not certain. This CDR3 comprises 14 residues. Trimming shortened V by 0 bases and J by 4 bases, and 7 bases separated the two germline ends. The germline CDR1 and CDR2 sequences are MNHNY and SVGAGI (reference sequence). The CDR3 reads CASSYSSDYNEQFF. Here the CDR3 DNA reads TGTGCCAGCAGTTACTCGAGCGATTACAATGAGCAGTTCTTC.

The chain is built from TRBV21-1 and TRBJ2-2. TRBV21-1 is a pseudogene segment. This CDR3 comprises 16 residues. CDR3 in amino acids: CASSKALVWTAGELFF. The CDR3 coding sequence is TGTGCCAGCAGCAAAGCGCTGGTTTGGACGGCCGGGGAGCTGTTTTTT.

The genes are TRBV11-3 and TRBJ2-2; the D is unclear. CDR1 and CDR2 from the germline V gene are SGHNT and YENEEA. V lost 7 bases to trimming and J lost 0 bases, with 6 bases between them. This CDR3 comprises 13 residues. CDR3: CASKDPNTGELFF. The CDR3 bases are TGTGCCAGCAAGGACCCGAACACCGGGGAGCTGTTTTTT.

The chain joins TRBV28 to TRBJ2-4; D might be TRBD1 or TRBD2, each matching 5 bases. The CDR3 runs 15 residues. CDR1 MDHEN and CDR2 SYDVKM come from the germline V gene. Trimming left V 6 bases short and J 6 bases short, with 18 bases between. The CDR3: CASSGLRVRVNIQYF. The CDR3 coding sequence is TGTGCCAGCAGCGGACTCAGGGTGAGGGTAAACATTCAGTACTTC.

The rearrangement uses TRBV27 and TRBJ1-2; a possible D gene is TRBD1 (6 bases). The CDR3 has 15 residues. The ends were cut back, 4 bases at V and 4 bases at J, with 16 bases in the middle. Germline-derived CDR1 and CDR2 are MNHEY and SMNVEV (reference sequence). CDR3 loop: CASSSKPGTFYGYTF. CDR3 in DNA: TGTGCCAGCAGTTCTAAGCCCGGGACATTCTATGGCTACACCTTC.

The V gene is TRBV6-5, the J gene TRBJ1-4; 7 bases align to TRBD1. CDR3 length equals 15 residues. V shed 2 bases and J 3 bases; nucleotides not matched to a gene: 3. The germline CDR1 and CDR2 sequences are MNHEY and SVGAGI. In DNA form, the CDR3 reads TGTGCCAGCAGTTACCCCGACAGGGCTAATGAAAAACTGTTTTTT. Amino acids: CASSYPDRANEKLFF.

The chain combines TRBV5-8 with TRBJ1-5; D is undetermined. V was cut by 0 bases and J by 7 bases, with 8 bases left in between. The CDR3 runs to 13 residues. Germline V lookup: CDR1 SGHTS, CDR2 YDEGEE. The CDR3 nucleotides read TGTGCCAGCAGCTTGGTCTCCCCACAGCCCCAGCATTTT. It translates to CASSLVSPQPQHF.

The rearrangement uses TRBV21-1 and TRBJ2-1. TRBV21-1 is termed a pseudogene. The CDR3 consists of 19 residues. CDR3 sequence: CASSKRDTGDVWSYNEQFF. The CDR3 DNA reads TGTGCCAGCAGCAAACGGGACACGGGGGATGTTTGGTCCTACAATGAGCAGTTCTTC.

The chain joins TRBV7-9 to TRBJ2-1, with TRBD1 matching 9 bases. V was pared by 1 base and J by 6 bases, with 7 bases of the junction left unmatched. The CDR3 is made up of 16 amino acids. CDR1 and CDR2 from the germline V gene are SEHNR and FQNEAQ (reference sequence). CDR3 nucleotide sequence: TGTGCCAGCAGCTTAGACGACAGGGGGTTCAGCAATGAGCAGTTCTTC. Translation gives CASSLDDRGFSNEQFF.

V gene TRBV5-1 combines with J gene TRBJ1-1; 8 nucleotides line up with TRBD1. Germline lookup yields CDR1 SGHRS and CDR2 YFSETQ. The CDR3 is made up of 13 amino acids. The V gene end was trimmed by 4 bases and the J gene end by 7 bases; junction bases not matched to a gene: 6. The CDR3 nucleotides read TGCGCCAGCAGCGGGGGACAGGAGCTTGAAGCTTTCTTT. Its protein product is CASSGGQELEAFF.

The chain employs TRBV6-5 and TRBJ2-1, with 7 bases matching TRBD2. The CDR3 contains 15 residues. V gave up 4 bases and J gave up 4 bases; unmatched junction bases: 7. Germline V gene lookup returns CDR1 MNHEY and CDR2 SVGAGI. The chain's CDR3 is CASSLAGYQYNEQFF. The CDR3 DNA is TGTGCCAGCAGTTTAGCGGGCTACCAGTACAATGAGCAGTTCTTC.

The chain links TRBV7-9 to TRBJ2-5; 8 bases are shared with TRBD2. Germline CDR1 and CDR2: SEHNR and FQNEAQ (reference sequence). The J segment lost 5 bases and the V segment lost 2 bases, leaving 7 bases of the junction unmatched. This CDR3 is built from 15 residues. The CDR3 loop reads CASSLTGREGETQYF. In nucleotides, the CDR3 is TGTGCCAGCAGCTTAACCGGGAGGGAAGGTGAGACCCAGTACTTC. The entire variable domain, with the rest obtained from reference TRBV7-9 and TRBJ2-5, is as follows: DTGVSQNPRHKITKRGQNVTFRCDPISEHNRLYWYRQTLGQGPEFLTYFQNEAQLEKSRLLSDRFSAERPKGSFSTLEIQRTEQGDSAMYLCASSLTGREGETQYFGPGTRLLVL.

This chain connects TRBV29-1 to TRBJ2-3, with TRBD2 as a possible D gene (5 bases). CDR3 length: 14 residues. The V gene lost 0 bases and the J gene lost 3 bases, with 10 bases spanning the gap. Per the germline V gene, CDR1 is SQVTM and CDR2 is ANQGSEA. CDR3 amino acids: CSVEDLRRTDTQYF. The CDR3 bases are TGCAGCGTTGAAGATCTGAGGAGGACAGATACGCAGTATTTT.

This chain uses TRBV2 with TRBJ2-1; a possible D gene is TRBD1 (5 bases). Per the germline V gene, CDR1 is SNHLY and CDR2 is FYNNEI. The V end lost 4 bases, the J end lost 10 bases, and 11 bases lay between the germline ends. This CDR3 contains 12 residues. This chain's CDR3 is CASSAGLVEQFF. The CDR3 nucleotides are TGTGCCAGCAGTGCAGGGTTAGTAGAGCAGTTCTTC. The variable domain in full, completed from reference TRBV2 and TRBJ2-1, reads EPEVTQTPSHQVTQMGQEVILRCVPISNHLYFYWYRQILGQKVEFLVSFYNNEISEKSEIFDDQFSVERPDGSNFTLKIRSTKLEDSAMYFCASSAGLVEQFFGPGTRLTVL.

This chain connects TRBV27 to TRBJ1-1; D not certain. The germline V gene has CDR1 MNHEY and CDR2 SMNVEV (reference sequence). The V gene lost 4 bases and the J gene lost 3 bases, with 9 bases spanning the gap. There are 13 residues in the CDR3. The CDR3 loop reads CASSSVGYTEAFF. The CDR3 region has the DNA TGTGCCAGCAGTTCAGTAGGCTACACTGAAGCTTTCTTT.

The genes are TRBV6-5 and TRBJ1-4; 7 bases agree with TRBD1. Germline loops: CDR1 MNHEY, CDR2 SVGAGI. There are 15 residues in the CDR3. The J segment lost 4 bases and the V segment lost 8 bases, leaving 10 bases of the junction unmatched. DNA for the CDR3: TGTGCCAGCCGGGACACAGGGGTCTATAATGAAAAACTGTTTTTT. Protein product: CASRDTGVYNEKLFF.

The V gene is TRBV5-6, the J gene TRBJ1-4, with D tentatively TRBD1 (6 bases). Germline V gene data show CDR1 as SGHDT and CDR2 as YYEEEE. Between the trimmed V and J ends, which lost 4 bases and 7 bases, there was a span of 17 bases. The CDR3 runs 15 residues. CDR3 in amino acids: CASSHGDKRGEKLFF. Here the CDR3 DNA reads TGTGCCAGCAGCCACGGGGACAAGAGGGGTGAAAAACTGTTTTTT.

The V call is TRBV5-1, the J call TRBJ1-4, with D uncertain. The germline V gene encodes CDR1 SGHRS and CDR2 YFSETQ. V shed 2 bases and J shed 3 bases, with 8 bases lying between them. The CDR3 contains 14 residues. The CDR3 DNA sequence: TGCGCCAGCAGCTTAGGCCGGCCTAATGAAAAACTGTTTTTT. It encodes CASSLGRPNEKLFF.

The rearrangement joins TRBV7-3 to TRBJ2-1; D gene uncertain. The CDR3 is 13 residues long. The V end was cut by 0 bases, the J end by 4 bases, with 4 bases between. In germline, CDR1 is SGHTA, CDR2 FQGTGA. The CDR3 DNA sequence: TGTGCCAGCAGCTTAACCGGATACAATGAGCAGTTCTTC. Its translation: CASSLTGYNEQFF.

The chain couples TRBV5-4 to TRBJ2-7; weak D call: TRBD1 (5 bases). CDR3 length: 15 amino acids. The V and J ends lost 0 bases and 0 bases respectively, with 10 bases between them. Germline V CDR1 and CDR2: SGHNT, YYREEE (reference sequence). The CDR3 DNA reads TGTGCCAGCAGCTTGGGCCCGGACACCTCCTACGAGCAGTACTTC. This codes for CASSLGPDTSYEQYF.